The 6 T cell receptor beta chains reported below all come from one sample, sequenced in a study of cytomegalovirus exposure and HLA in healthy donors. The data were produced by immunoSEQ multiplex PCR, yet TCRdb's version contains in-frame clones alone and is incomplete. The repertoire holds fewer than 150,000 clones, with approximately 86% as singletons. What was sequenced was PBMCs. The receptor source for this set is a man younger than 30 in good health and CMV-seropositive.

The rearrangement links TRBV4-1 to TRBJ2-2, with 8 positions matching TRBD2. V lost 2 bases to trimming and J lost 5 bases; unmatched junction nucleotides: 16. From germline, CDR1 is MGHRA and CDR2 YSYEKL. This CDR3 has 19 residues. The chain's CDR3 is CASSQTSLGGRSSTGELFF. The CDR3 bases are TGCGCCAGCAGCCAAACGTCGTTGGGCGGGAGGTCCTCTACCGGGGAGCTGTTTTTT.

J is TRBJ2-7 and V is TRBV10-2, with D maybe TRBD2 (7 bases). V was trimmed by 3 bases and J by 5 bases, leaving 29 bases between them. Germline V lookup: CDR1 WSHSY, CDR2 SAAADI. The CDR3 loop spans 19 amino acids. The CDR3 DNA follows: TGCGCCAGCAGTGAAGGGTCCGAGGCCGGGGGGCAGGTAAGGGACGAGCAGTACTTC. It is translated as CASSEGSEAGGQVRDEQYF.

In the case of this clone: It may be a read error: a sequence one base away is much more abundant. V and J are TRBV6-4 and TRBJ1-5, with TRBD1 matching 10 bases. Looked up from germline, CDR1 is MRHNA and CDR2 is SNTAGT. Trimming took 10 bases from V and 0 from J; bases not matched to a gene: 3. The CDR3 contains 14 residues. The CDR3 coding sequence is TGTGCCATCGGGACAGGGGATAGCAATCAGCCCCAGCATTTT. Protein sequence: CAIGTGDSNQPQHF.

This clone was seen a single time. The rearrangement uses TRBV11-2 and TRBJ2-7; 10 positions agree with TRBD1. Germline CDR1 SGHAT, CDR2 FQNNGV. V shed 3 bases, J shed 1 base, and the junction held 3 bases outside the gene matches. The CDR3 consists of 15 residues. The CDR3 nucleotides read TGTGCCAGCAGCTTCCCGGGACAGGGGTCCTACGAGCAGTACTTC. It yields the protein CASSFPGQGSYEQYF.

The chain joins TRBV15 to TRBJ2-3, with TRBD2 identical over 14 bases. V trimming: 5 bases; J trimming: 4 bases; junction bases outside the gene matches: 5. The CDR3 has 16 residues. Per germline, CDR1 LNHNV and CDR2 YYDKDF (reference sequence). The CDR3 loop is CATSLGLAGDPDTQYF. The CDR3 DNA sequence: TGTGCCACCAGCTTGGGACTAGCGGGGGATCCAGATACGCAGTATTTT.

The rearrangement uses TRBV7-2 and TRBJ1-2; D gene ambiguous. Trimming pared 5 bases from V and 7 bases from J, leaving 14 bases between. The CDR3 extends over 13 amino acids. Germline values: CDR1 SGHTA, CDR2 FQGNSA. CDR3 DNA sequence: TGTGCCAGCAGCCCACAACGTCGGGTTGGCTACACCTTC. Protein: CASSPQRRVGYTF. The whole variable domain, filled in from reference TRBV7-2 and TRBJ1-2, reads GAGVSQSPSNKVTEKGKDVELRCDPISGHTALYWYRQSLGQGLEFLIYFQGNSAPDKSGLPSDRFSAERTGGSVSTLTIQRTQQEDSAVYLCASSPQRRVGYTFGSGTRLTVV.